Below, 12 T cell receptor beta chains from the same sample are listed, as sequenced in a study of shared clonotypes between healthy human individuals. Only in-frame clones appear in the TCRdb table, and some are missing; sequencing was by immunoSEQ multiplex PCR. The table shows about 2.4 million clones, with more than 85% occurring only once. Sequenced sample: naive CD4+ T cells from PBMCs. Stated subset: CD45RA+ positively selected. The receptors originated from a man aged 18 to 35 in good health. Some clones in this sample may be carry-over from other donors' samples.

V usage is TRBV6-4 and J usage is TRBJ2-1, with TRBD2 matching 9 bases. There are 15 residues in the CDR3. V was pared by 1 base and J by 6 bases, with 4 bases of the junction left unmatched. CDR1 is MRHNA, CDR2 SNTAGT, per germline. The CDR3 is CASSDLAGVGNEQFF. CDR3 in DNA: TGTGCCAGCAGTGACTTAGCGGGAGTGGGCAATGAGCAGTTCTTC.

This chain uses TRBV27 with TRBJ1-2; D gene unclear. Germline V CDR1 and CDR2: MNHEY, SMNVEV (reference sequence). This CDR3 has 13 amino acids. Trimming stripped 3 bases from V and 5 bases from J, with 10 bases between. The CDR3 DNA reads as TGTGCCAGCAGTTTCGATGGCGGGTATGGCTACACCTTC. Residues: CASSFDGGYGYTF.

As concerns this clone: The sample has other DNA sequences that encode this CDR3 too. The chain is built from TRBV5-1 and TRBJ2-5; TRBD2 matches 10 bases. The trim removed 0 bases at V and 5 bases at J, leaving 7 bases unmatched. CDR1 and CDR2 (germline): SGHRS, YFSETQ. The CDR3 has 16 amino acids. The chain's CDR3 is CASSLGLAGVGETQYF. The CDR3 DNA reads TGCGCCAGCAGCTTGGGCCTAGCGGGAGTTGGGGAGACCCAGTACTTC.

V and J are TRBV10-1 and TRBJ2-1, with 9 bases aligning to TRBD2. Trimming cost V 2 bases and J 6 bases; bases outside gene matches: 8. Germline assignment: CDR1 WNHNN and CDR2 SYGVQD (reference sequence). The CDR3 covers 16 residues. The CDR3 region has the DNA TGCGCCAGCAGTGAGCGGGGGACTAGCTCGGGCAATGAGCAGTTCTTC. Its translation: CASSERGTSSGNEQFF.

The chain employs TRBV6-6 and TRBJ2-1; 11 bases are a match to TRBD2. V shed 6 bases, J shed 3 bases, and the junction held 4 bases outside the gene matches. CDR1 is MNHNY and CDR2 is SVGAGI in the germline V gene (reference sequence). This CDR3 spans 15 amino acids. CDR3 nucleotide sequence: TGTGCCAGCAGAGAGGGACTAGCGGACTACAATGAGCAGTTCTTC. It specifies CASREGLADYNEQFF.

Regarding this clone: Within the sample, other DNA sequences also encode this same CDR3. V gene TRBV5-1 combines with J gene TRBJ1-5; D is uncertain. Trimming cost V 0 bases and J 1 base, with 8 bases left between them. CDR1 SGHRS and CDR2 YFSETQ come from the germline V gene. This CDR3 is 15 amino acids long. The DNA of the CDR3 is TGCGCCAGCAGCTTGGCGCCCGGGAGCAATCAGCCCCAGCATTTT. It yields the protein CASSLAPGSNQPQHF. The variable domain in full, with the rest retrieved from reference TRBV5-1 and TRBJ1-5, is KAGVTQTPRYLIKTRGQQVTLSCSPISGHRSVSWYQQTPGQGLQFLFEYFSETQRNKGNFPGRFSGRQFSNSRSEMNVSTLELGDSALYLCASSLAPGSNQPQHFGDGTRLSIL.

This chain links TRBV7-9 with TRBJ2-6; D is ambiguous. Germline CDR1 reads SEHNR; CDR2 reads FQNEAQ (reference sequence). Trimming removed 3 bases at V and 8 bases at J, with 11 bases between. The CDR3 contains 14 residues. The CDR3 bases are TGTGCCAGCAGCTTCGCCGAGAAGTCCAACGTCCTGACTTTC. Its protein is CASSFAEKSNVLTF.

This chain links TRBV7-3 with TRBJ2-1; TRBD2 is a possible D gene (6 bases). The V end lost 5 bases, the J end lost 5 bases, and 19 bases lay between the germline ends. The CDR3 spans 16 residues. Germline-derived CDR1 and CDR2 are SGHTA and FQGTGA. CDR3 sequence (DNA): TGTGCCAGCAGCCCCTATGGGGGGACGCCAAACAATGAGCAGTTCTTC. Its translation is CASSPYGGTPNNEQFF.

CDR3 in DNA: TGTGCCAGCAGGTTAAACCGGGACAGAGGAAACACCATATATTTT. It translates to CASRLNRDRGNTIYF. The chain couples TRBV11-2 to TRBJ1-3; the match to TRBD1 covers 7 bases. The CDR3 spans 15 residues. The junction had 9 bases not matched to a gene; V was cut back by 6 bases and J by 4 bases. From germline, CDR1 is SGHAT and CDR2 FQNNGV.

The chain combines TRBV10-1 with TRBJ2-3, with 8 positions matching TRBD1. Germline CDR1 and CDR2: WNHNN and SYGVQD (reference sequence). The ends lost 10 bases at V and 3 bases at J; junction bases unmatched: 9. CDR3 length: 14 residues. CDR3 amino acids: CATKDRDGTDTQYF. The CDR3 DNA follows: TGCGCCACGAAGGACAGGGATGGTACAGATACGCAGTATTTT.

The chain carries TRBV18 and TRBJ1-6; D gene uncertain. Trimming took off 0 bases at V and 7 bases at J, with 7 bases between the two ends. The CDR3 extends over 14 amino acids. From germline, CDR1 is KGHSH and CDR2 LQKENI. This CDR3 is CASSPPSWNSPLHF. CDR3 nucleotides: TGTGCCAGCTCACCACCGAGTTGGAATTCACCCCTCCACTTT.

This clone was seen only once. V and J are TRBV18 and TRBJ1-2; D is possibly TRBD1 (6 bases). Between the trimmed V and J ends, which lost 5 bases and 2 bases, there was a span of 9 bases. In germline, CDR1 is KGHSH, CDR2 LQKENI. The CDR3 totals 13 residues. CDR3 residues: CASSAQGNYGYTF. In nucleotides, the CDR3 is TGTGCCAGCTCAGCACAGGGAAACTATGGCTACACCTTC.